This T cell receptor beta chain is drawn from a study of T-cell memory formation after mild COVID-19. TCRdb re-called the 5' RACE reads with MiXCR, one entry per CDR3 protein. Among some 130,000 distinct CDR3 sequences listed, roughly 15% were seen once. CDR1 is SQVTM and CDR2 is ANQGSEA in the germline V gene. Trimming stripped 1 base from V and 0 bases from J, with 7 bases between. The CDR3 loop spans 14 amino acids. Study results and caveats: Detection of some responders pre-infection suggested pre-existing cross-reactive memory T cells participated.

On this clonotype itself: Its antigen is still unknown.

Sequenced input: PBMCs or a T cell subset sorted from them (not recorded which). The rearrangement uses TRBV29-1 and TRBJ2-1; no reliable D call. The clonotype was recovered from an adult woman who had mild COVID-19 (a few samples of this study predate the infection). Cell type and time point are not known. CDR3: CSVEGQSSYNEQFF. The CDR3 DNA reads as TGCAGCGTTGAAGGTCAGAGCTCCTACAATGAGCAGTTCTTC.